This record looks at one TCR beta chain sequence and its context. Repertoires were generated with immunoSEQ multiplex PCR, while TCRdb's copy carries only in-frame clones and drops some. The sample records 65,000 to 90,000 clones, roughly 80% being singletons. This sample stems from a study of glioma-infiltrating T cells after dendritic cell vaccination. Germline V lookup: CDR1 SGHRS, CDR2 YFSETQ. The V gene lost 4 bases and the J gene lost 0 bases, with 23 bases spanning the gap. The CDR3 contains 19 residues. The chain links TRBV5-1 to TRBJ1-5; D unresolved. The TCR sequence derives from a human donor with glioblastoma. Sequenced here: blood, sampled before dendritic cell vaccination. The CDR3 nucleotides read TGCGCCAGCAGCCCGGGAGTGGGAAGAGGGCCCTATAGCAATCAGCCCCAGCATTTT. Translating gives CASSPGVGRGPYSNQPQHF.